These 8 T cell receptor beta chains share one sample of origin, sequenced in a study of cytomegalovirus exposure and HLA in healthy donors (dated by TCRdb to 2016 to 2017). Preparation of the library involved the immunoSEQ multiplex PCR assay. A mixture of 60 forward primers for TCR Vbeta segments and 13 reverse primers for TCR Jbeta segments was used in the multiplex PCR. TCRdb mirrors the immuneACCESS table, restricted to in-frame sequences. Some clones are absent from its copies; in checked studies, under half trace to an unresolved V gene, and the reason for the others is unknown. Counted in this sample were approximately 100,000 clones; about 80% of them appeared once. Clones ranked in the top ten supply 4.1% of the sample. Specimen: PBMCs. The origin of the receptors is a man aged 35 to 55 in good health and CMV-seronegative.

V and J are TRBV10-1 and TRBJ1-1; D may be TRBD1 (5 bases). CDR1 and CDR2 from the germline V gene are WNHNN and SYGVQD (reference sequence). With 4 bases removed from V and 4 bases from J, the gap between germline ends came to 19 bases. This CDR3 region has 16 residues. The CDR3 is CASSARSGRELTEAFF. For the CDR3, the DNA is TGCGCCAGCAGTGCCCGATCAGGGAGGGAGCTCACTGAAGCTTTCTTT.

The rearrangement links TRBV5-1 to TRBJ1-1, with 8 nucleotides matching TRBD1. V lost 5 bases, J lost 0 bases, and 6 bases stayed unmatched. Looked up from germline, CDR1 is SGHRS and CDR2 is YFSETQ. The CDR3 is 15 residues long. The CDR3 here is CASSTGGNMNTEAFF. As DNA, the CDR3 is TGCGCCAGCAGTACAGGGGGAAACATGAACACTGAAGCTTTCTTT.

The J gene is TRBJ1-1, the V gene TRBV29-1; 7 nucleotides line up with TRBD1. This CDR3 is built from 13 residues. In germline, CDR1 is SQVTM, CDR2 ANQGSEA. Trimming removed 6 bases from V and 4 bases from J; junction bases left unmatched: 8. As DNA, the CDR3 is TGCAGCGTCGACAAACAGGGGTTCACTGAAGCTTTCTTT. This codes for CSVDKQGFTEAFF.

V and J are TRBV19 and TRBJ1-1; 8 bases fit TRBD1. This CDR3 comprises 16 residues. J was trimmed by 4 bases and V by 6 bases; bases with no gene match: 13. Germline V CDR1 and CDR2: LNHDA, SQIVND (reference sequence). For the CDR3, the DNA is TGTGCCAGTAGGAAAAATGGACAGGGAGAGGGCACTGAAGCTTTCTTT. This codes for CASRKNGQGEGTEAFF. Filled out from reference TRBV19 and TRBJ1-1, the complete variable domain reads DGGITQSPKYLFRKEGQNVTLSCEQNLNHDAMYWYRQDPGQGLRLIYYSQIVNDFQKGDIAEGYSVSREKKESFPLTVTSAQKNPTAFYLCASRKNGQGEGTEAFFGQGTRLTVV.

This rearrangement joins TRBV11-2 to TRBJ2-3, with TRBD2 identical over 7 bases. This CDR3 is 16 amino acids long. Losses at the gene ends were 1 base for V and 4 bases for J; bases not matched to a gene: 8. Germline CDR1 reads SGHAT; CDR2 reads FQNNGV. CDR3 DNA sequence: TGTGCCAGCAGCTTAGTACGGTCTAGCGGCCCAGATACGCAGTATTTT. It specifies CASSLVRSSGPDTQYF.

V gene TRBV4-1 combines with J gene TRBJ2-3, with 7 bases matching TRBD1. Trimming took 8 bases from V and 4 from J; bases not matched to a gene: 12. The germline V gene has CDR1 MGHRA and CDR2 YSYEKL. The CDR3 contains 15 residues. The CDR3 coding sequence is TGCGCCAGCTCCAGACAGGGCAAATCAGCAGATACGCAGTATTTT. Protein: CASSRQGKSADTQYF.

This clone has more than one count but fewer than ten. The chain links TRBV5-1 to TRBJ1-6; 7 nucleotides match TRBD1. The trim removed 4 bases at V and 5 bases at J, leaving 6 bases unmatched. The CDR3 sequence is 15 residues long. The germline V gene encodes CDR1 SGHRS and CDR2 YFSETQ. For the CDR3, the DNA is TGCGCCAGCAGCCCGGGGGACAGCGATAATTCACCCCTCCACTTT. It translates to CASSPGDSDNSPLHF.

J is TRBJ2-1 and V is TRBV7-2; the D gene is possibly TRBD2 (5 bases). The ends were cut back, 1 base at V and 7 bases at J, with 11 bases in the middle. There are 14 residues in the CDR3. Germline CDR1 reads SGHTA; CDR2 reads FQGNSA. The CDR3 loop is CASSLGRGQNEQFF. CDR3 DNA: TGTGCCAGCAGCTTAGGTAGAGGGCAGAATGAGCAGTTCTTC.